Sequencing of this TCR beta chain was carried out in a study of regulatory T cells in long-lasting Graves disease. Between the trimmed V and J ends, which lost 2 bases and 0 bases, there was a span of 7 bases. The CDR3 is made up of 14 amino acids. Looked up from germline, CDR1 is DFQATT and CDR2 is SNEGSKA (reference sequence). Indicated time point: persistent/refractory GD, antithyroid drugs over 5 years with positive TRAb. From RNA extracted from PBMCs, the TCR library was made. iRepertoire HTBI primers and Arm-PCR of CDR3 regions built TCR beta libraries. Authors' data handling: The study identified 62 TRBV and 14 to 15 TRBJ segments across samples. In TCRdb, the multiplex PCR reads were re-called with MiXCR into one record per CDR3 protein. TCRdb's processing, not the authors', yielded these V and J calls. The sample has 390,000 or so distinct CDR3 sequences, 23% seen once. This clonotype was seen ten or more times.

Sample: peripheral blood mononuclear cells (PBMCs), taken when the disease was refractory, from a patient treated with antithyroid drugs. The chain links TRBV20-1 to TRBJ1-4; the D is unclear. The clonotype comes from a woman aged 40 to 49 with Graves disease. The CDR3 here is CSARYTPTNEKLFF. The CDR3, as DNA: TGCAGTGCTAGATACACCCCAACTAATGAAAAACTGTTTTTT.